This T cell receptor (beta chain) was identified during a study of early T cells in non-severe SARS-CoV-2 infection. Study information: From unsorted whole blood, bulk RNA was sequenced, and the chains remained unpaired.

As to this clonotype: Its target is unknown.

The study, taken as a whole, reports: Reliance on VDJdb matching favored anti-spike CD8 responses; private and CD4 specificities were missed.

Germline CDR1 and CDR2: SGHVS and FNYEAQ. With 8 bases removed from V and 0 bases from J, the gap between germline ends came to 23 bases. The length of the CDR3 is 18 residues. Attached unique molecular identifiers marked individual cDNA molecules. TCRdb independently ran MiXCR on the 5' RACE reads; one entry per CDR3 protein. The repertoire includes tens of thousands of distinct CDR3 sequences, roughly 14% of them detected once, and roughly 7% sits in the top ten. This TCR derives from an adult who was a healthcare worker with PCR-confirmed SARS-CoV-2 infection or an uninfected control (not recorded which). Sequenced input: whole blood. The chain carries TRBV7-6 and TRBJ2-4, with TRBD1 as a possible D gene (6 bases). CDR3 region: CASAKRQEVPLAKNIQYF. The CDR3 nucleotides are TGTGCCAGCGCGAAGAGACAGGAGGTTCCCTTAGCCAAAAACATTCAGTACTTC.